The present TCR beta chain was sequenced within a study of blood T cell repertoires in COVID-19. Overall study context: Both acute and convalescent COVID-19 samples were obtained from the United States, Italy and Spain.

Details on this clone: This sample includes further DNA sequences coding for the same CDR3.

Source study methods: Reference gene primer amplification gave estimated nucleated cell counts. Data came from immunoSEQ multiplex PCR; TCRdb stores just in-frame clones and leaves some out. V, J and clone size are taken as reported in that table, and D and trimming were inferred from the DNA itself. The profile shows approximately 300,000 clones, roughly 87% of them singletons. The CDR3 is made up of 14 amino acids. Germline V gene lookup returns CDR1 SGHDT and CDR2 YYEEEE. J was trimmed by 3 bases and V by 0 bases; bases with no gene match: 0. This clonotype originated in a man between 18 and 35 years old with active or convalescent COVID-19. The specimen was peripheral blood. The chain joins TRBV5-6 to TRBJ1-2; 9 bases agree with TRBD1. CDR3 DNA sequence: TGTGCCAGCAGCTTGGGGACAGGGGACTATGGCTACACCTTC. It encodes CASSLGTGDYGYTF.